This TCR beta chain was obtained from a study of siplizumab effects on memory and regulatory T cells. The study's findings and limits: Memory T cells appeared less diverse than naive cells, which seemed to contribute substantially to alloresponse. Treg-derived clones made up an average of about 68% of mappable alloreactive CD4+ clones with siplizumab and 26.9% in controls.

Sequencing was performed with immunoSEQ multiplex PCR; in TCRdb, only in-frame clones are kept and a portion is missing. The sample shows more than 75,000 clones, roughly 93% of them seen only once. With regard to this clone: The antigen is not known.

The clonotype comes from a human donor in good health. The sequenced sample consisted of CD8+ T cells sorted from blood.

CDR3 sequence: CASSLGGGEKLFF. The CDR3 region has the DNA TGTGCCAGCAGCTTAGGAGGTGGGGAAAAACTGTTTTTT. V usage is TRBV7-9 and J usage is TRBJ1-4; D unclear. Germline V lookup: CDR1 SEHNR, CDR2 FQNEAQ (reference sequence). The CDR3 is 13 amino acids. With 1 base removed from V and 8 bases from J, the gap between germline ends came to 8 bases.